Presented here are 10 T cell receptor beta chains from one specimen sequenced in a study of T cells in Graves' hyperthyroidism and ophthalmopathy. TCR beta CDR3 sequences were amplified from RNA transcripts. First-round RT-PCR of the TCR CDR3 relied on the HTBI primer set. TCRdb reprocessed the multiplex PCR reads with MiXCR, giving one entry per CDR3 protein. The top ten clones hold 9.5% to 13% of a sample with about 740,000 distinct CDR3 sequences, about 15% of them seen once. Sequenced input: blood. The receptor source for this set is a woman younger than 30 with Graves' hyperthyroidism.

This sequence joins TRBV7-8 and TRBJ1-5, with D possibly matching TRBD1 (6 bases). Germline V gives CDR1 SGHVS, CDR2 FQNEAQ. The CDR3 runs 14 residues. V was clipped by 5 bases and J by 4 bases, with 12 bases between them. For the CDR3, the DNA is TGTGCCAGCAGCCCAGACAGGAATAATCAGCCCCAGCATTTT. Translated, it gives CASSPDRNNQPQHF.

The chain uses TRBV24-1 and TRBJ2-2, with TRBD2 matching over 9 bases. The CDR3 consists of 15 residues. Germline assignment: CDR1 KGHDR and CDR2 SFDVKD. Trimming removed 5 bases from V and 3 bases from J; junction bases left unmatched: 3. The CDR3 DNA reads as TGTGCCACCAGTGGAGGGACTAGCTACACCGGGGAGCTGTTTTTT. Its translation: CATSGGTSYTGELFF.

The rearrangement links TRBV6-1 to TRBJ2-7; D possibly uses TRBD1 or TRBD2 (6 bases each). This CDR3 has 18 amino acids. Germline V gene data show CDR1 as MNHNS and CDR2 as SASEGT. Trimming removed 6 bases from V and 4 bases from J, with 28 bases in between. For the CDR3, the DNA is TGTGCCAGCAGCCCCCTCCCGGGAAGCACCGGGGGCACTTACGAGCAGTACTTC. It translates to CASSPLPGSTGGTYEQYF.

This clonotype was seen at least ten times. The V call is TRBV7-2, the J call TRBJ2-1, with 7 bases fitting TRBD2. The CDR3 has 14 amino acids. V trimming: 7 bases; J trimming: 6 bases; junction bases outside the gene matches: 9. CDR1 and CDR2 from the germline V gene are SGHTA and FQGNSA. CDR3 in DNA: TGTGCCAGCAACCGATGGGCGGGAGCCAATGAGCAGTTCTTC. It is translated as CASNRWAGANEQFF.

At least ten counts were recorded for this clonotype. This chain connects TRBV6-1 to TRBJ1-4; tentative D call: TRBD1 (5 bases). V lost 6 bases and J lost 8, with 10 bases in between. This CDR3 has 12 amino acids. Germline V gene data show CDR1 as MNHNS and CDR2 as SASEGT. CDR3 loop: CASSGHSEKLFF. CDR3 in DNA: TGTGCCAGCAGCGGACACTCCGAAAAACTGTTTTTT.

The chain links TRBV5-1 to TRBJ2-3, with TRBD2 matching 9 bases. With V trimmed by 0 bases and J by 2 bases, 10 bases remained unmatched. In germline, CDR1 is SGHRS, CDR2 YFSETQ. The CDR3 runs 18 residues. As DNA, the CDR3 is TGCGCCAGCAGCTTGGGCCCAGGGCGGGAGGGCCCCACAGATACGCAGTATTTT. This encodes CASSLGPGREGPTDTQYF.

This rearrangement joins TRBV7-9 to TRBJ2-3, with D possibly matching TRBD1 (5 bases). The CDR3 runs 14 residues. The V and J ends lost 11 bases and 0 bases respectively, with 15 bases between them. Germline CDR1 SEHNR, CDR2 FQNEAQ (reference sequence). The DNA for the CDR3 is TGTGCCGCAGGGCCAGGCGCTAGCACAGATACGCAGTATTTT. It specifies CAAGPGASTDTQYF.

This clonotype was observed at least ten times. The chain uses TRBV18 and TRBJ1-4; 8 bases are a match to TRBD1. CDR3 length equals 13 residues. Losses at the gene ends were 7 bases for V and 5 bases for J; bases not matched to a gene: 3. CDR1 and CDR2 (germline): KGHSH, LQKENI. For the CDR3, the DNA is TGTGCCAGCTTAAGGGACAGGAATGAAAAACTGTTTTTT. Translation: CASLRDRNEKLFF.

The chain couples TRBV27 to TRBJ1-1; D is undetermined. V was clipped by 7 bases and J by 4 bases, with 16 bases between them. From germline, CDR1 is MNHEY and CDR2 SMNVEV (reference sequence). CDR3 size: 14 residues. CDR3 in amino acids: CASTRIGPGTEAFF. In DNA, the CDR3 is TGTGCCAGCACCAGGATAGGGCCGGGCACTGAAGCTTTCTTT.

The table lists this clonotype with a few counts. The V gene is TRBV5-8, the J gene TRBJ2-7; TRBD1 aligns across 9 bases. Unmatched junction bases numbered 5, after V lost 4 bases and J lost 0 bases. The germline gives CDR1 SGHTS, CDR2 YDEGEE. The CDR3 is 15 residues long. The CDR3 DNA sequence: TGTGCCAGCAGCCGAGGGACAGGGAGCTCCTACGAGCAGTACTTC. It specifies CASSRGTGSSYEQYF.